These 23 T cell receptor beta chains originate from one sample sequenced in a study of blood T cell repertoires in COVID-19. The protocol was immunoSEQ multiplex PCR, while the TCRdb copy is restricted to in-frame clones and leaves out a portion. The sample includes around 250,000 clones, approximately 88% of them seen just once. The sequencing input was PBMCs or T cells enriched from blood (not recorded which). These receptors were collected from a woman aged 40 to 50 with acute COVID-19.

The gene calls are TRBV19 and TRBJ2-1, with D tentatively TRBD2 (6 bases). The CDR3 consists of 16 residues. The ends were cut back, 3 bases at V and 3 bases at J, with 15 bases in the middle. The V gene's germline CDR1 is LNHDA and CDR2 SQIVND (reference sequence). CDR3 bases: TGTGCCAGTAGTATTGAACTAGCAGACATCTACAATGAGCAGTTCTTC. It specifies CASSIELADIYNEQFF.

This rearrangement joins TRBV5-1 to TRBJ1-1; D unclear. The CDR3 length is 14 residues. Germline CDR1 and CDR2: SGHRS and YFSETQ. Trimming stripped 3 bases from V and 4 bases from J, with 13 bases between. CDR3 region: CASSSLTAATEAFF. The DNA for the CDR3 is TGCGCCAGCAGCTCATTGACGGCGGCCACTGAAGCTTTCTTT. Supplemented by reference TRBV5-1 and TRBJ1-1, the full variable domain reads KAGVTQTPRYLIKTRGQQVTLSCSPISGHRSVSWYQQTPGQGLQFLFEYFSETQRNKGNFPGRFSGRQFSNSRSEMNVSTLELGDSALYLCASSSLTAATEAFFGQGTRLTVV.

V usage is TRBV5-1 and J usage is TRBJ2-1, with unresolved D. CDR1 and CDR2 (germline): SGHRS, YFSETQ. The CDR3 totals 15 residues. Trimming shortened V by 4 bases and J by 0 bases, and 11 bases separated the two germline ends. CDR3 DNA: TGCGCCAGCAGCCCGGTCCGAAACTCCTACAATGAGCAGTTCTTC. Protein product: CASSPVRNSYNEQFF. Variable domain in full (rest from reference TRBV5-1 and TRBJ2-1): KAGVTQTPRYLIKTRGQQVTLSCSPISGHRSVSWYQQTPGQGLQFLFEYFSETQRNKGNFPGRFSGRQFSNSRSEMNVSTLELGDSALYLCASSPVRNSYNEQFFGPGTRLTVL.

V and J are TRBV18 and TRBJ1-4; 7 nucleotides align to TRBD1. This CDR3 has 14 amino acids. CDR1 KGHSH and CDR2 LQKENI come from the germline V gene. V was pared by 3 bases and J by 5 bases, with 3 bases of the junction left unmatched. CDR3 coding DNA: TGTGCCAGCTCACCTGACAGGGTAAATGAAAAACTGTTTTTT. Protein sequence: CASSPDRVNEKLFF.

The chain is built from TRBV24-1 and TRBJ1-1; D uncertain. V lost 4 bases and J lost 0, with 23 bases in between. Germline V CDR1 and CDR2: KGHDR, SFDVKD. The CDR3 has 19 amino acids. Here the CDR3 reads CATSENPGREGPVNTEAFF. CDR3 coding DNA: TGTGCCACCAGTGAGAACCCCGGGAGGGAAGGTCCGGTGAACACTGAAGCTTTCTTT.

V usage is TRBV24-1 and J usage is TRBJ2-3, with 10 positions matching TRBD2. Germline loops: CDR1 KGHDR, CDR2 SFDVKD. The CDR3 sequence is 15 residues long. V lost 6 bases and J lost 4; bases outside the gene matches: 6. CDR3 coding DNA: TGTGCCACCAGTCAAGGAGCGGGAGGGCCAGATACGCAGTATTTT. Translating it yields CATSQGAGGPDTQYF.

V usage is TRBV27 and J usage is TRBJ2-7; 7 bases agree with TRBD2. V shed 11 bases and J 4 bases; nucleotides not matched to a gene: 11. This CDR3 has 13 amino acids. Germline CDR1 is MNHEY and CDR2 is SMNVEV (reference sequence). CDR3 in amino acids: CASGPGRVYEQYV. CDR3 in DNA: TGTGCCTCCGGCCCAGGGAGGGTTTACGAGCAGTACGTC.

The chain links TRBV5-5 to TRBJ2-4; the D is unclear. The CDR3 is 12 amino acids. From germline, CDR1 is SGHKS and CDR2 YYEKEE (reference sequence). V was trimmed by 0 bases and J by 8 bases, leaving 6 bases between them. The CDR3 DNA reads TGTGCCAGCAGCTTGGAACGAGACATTCAGTACTTC. It codes for CASSLERDIQYF.

The rearrangement joins TRBV19 to TRBJ1-1; 7 bases line up with TRBD1. CDR1 is LNHDA and CDR2 is SQIVND in the germline V gene (reference sequence). The CDR3 is 14 residues long. After removal of 6 bases from V and 1 base from J, the junction contained 5 bases not matched to a gene. CDR3 sequence reads: CASRFTGANTEAFF. The CDR3 nucleotides read TGTGCCAGTAGGTTCACAGGGGCGAACACTGAAGCTTTCTTT.

The gene calls are TRBV6-1 and TRBJ2-7; TRBD1 matches at 8 bases. V shed 2 bases, J shed 0 bases, and the junction held 6 bases outside the gene matches. This CDR3 contains 16 residues. The germline V gene encodes CDR1 MNHNS and CDR2 SASEGT. CDR3 sequence: CASSEKDRDSSYEQYV. DNA of the CDR3: TGTGCCAGCAGTGAAAAGGACAGGGACAGCTCCTACGAGCAGTACGTC.

This sequence joins TRBV28 and TRBJ2-1; 9 bases match TRBD2. V shed 6 bases, J shed 4 bases, and the junction held 7 bases outside the gene matches. The CDR3 loop spans 15 amino acids. Germline V gives CDR1 MDHEN, CDR2 SYDVKM. CDR3: CASRRAGGEYNEQFF. The CDR3 region has the DNA TGTGCCAGCAGAAGGGCGGGAGGGGAGTACAATGAGCAGTTCTTC.

The rearrangement uses TRBV7-6 and TRBJ1-1; no firm D call. CDR1 and CDR2 from the germline V gene are SGHVS and FNYEAQ. Trimming took 4 bases from V and 4 from J, leaving 10 bases between them. The CDR3 length is 13 residues. The CDR3 loop is CASSSLLSTEAFF. CDR3 DNA sequence: TGTGCCAGCAGCTCCCTACTTAGCACTGAAGCTTTCTTT.

The chain has TRBV6-5 and TRBJ1-1; TRBD1 is a possible D gene (6 bases). Trimming shortened V by 0 bases and J by 1 base, and 9 bases separated the two germline ends. Looked up from germline, CDR1 is MNHEY and CDR2 is SVGAGI. CDR3 size: 15 residues. CDR3 in amino acids: CASSYSTRGNTEAFF. CDR3 nucleotide sequence: TGTGCCAGCAGTTACTCGACCAGGGGGAACACTGAAGCTTTCTTT.

This clone was seen more than once but under ten times. The rearrangement uses TRBV27 and TRBJ2-5; 11 positions agree with TRBD2. V was clipped by 6 bases and J by 9 bases; unmatched bases: 6. This CDR3 comprises 13 residues. CDR1 is MNHEY, CDR2 SMNVEV, per germline (reference sequence). The CDR3 sequence is CASRLSGRASQYF. Written as DNA, the CDR3 is TGTGCCAGCAGACTTAGCGGGAGGGCCTCCCAGTACTTC.

The rearrangement uses TRBV6-5 and TRBJ2-7; TRBD1 aligns across 10 bases. The CDR3 runs 15 residues. CDR1 is MNHEY, CDR2 SVGAGI, per germline. V lost 6 bases to trimming and J lost 3 bases; unmatched junction nucleotides: 8. Here the CDR3 DNA reads TGTGCCAGCAGGCATCCGGGACAGGGGCTCTACGAGCAGTACTTC. As protein: CASRHPGQGLYEQYF.

The chain recombines TRBV5-1 with TRBJ1-1; 7 positions agree with TRBD1. The CDR3 length is 15 residues. With 4 bases clipped from V and 2 bases from J, the junction kept 8 bases outside the gene matches. CDR1 is SGHRS, CDR2 YFSETQ, per germline. The CDR3 DNA follows: TGCGCCAGCAGCCCGCGAACAGGGGTTAACACTGAAGCTTTCTTT. Translated, it gives CASSPRTGVNTEAFF.

This rearrangement joins TRBV28 to TRBJ1-2, with no clear D. The germline V and J ends were trimmed by 2 bases and 1 base, with 11 bases remaining between them. CDR1 is MDHEN and CDR2 is SYDVKM in the germline V gene. The CDR3 has 15 amino acids. CDR3 protein: CASSLVAVGNYGYTF. The CDR3 nucleotides are TGTGCCAGCAGTTTAGTGGCTGTTGGTAACTATGGCTACACCTTC.

The chain links TRBV25-1 to TRBJ2-1; D perhaps matches TRBD1 (6 bases). Germline V gives CDR1 MGHDK, CDR2 SYGVNS. The germline V and J ends were trimmed by 1 base and 3 bases, with 10 bases remaining between them. The CDR3 is made up of 15 amino acids. This CDR3 is CASSEFGDIYNEQFF. The CDR3 DNA follows: TGTGCCAGCAGTGAATTCGGGGACATCTACAATGAGCAGTTCTTC.

This clone was seen only once. The rearrangement links TRBV3-1 (or the pseudogene TRBV3-2) to TRBJ2-5; 9 positions agree with TRBD2. The CDR3 contains 18 residues. CDR1 and CDR2 (germline): LGHDT, YNNKEL (reference sequence). V trimming: 1 base; J trimming: 4 bases; junction bases outside the gene matches: 13. The CDR3 region is CASSQVPRAGGDRETQYF. In DNA, the CDR3 is TGTGCCAGCAGCCAAGTCCCCCGAGCGGGAGGAGATCGAGAGACCCAGTACTTC.

This chain links TRBV21-1 with TRBJ2-1; the table's TRBD1 call for D was not verified on the DNA. TRBV21-1 is described as a pseudogene. CDR3 size: 18 residues. The CDR3 here is CASSTPGSEGEPRNEQFF. The CDR3 DNA sequence: TGTGCCAGCAGCACCCCGGGTAGTGAGGGGGAACCCCGGAATGAGCAGTTCTTC.

The chain links TRBV29-1 to TRBJ1-3; D is ambiguous. Germline CDR1 reads SQVTM; CDR2 reads ANQGSEA. There are 11 residues in the CDR3. CDR3 in amino acids: CSSGTGNTIYF. CDR3 nucleotides: TGCAGTTCGGGAACTGGAAACACCATATATTTT.

This clone appeared a single time. This sequence joins TRBV7-9 and TRBJ2-5; 9 bases line up with TRBD1. From germline, CDR1 is SEHNR and CDR2 FQNEAQ (reference sequence). This CDR3 is built from 16 residues. J gave up 2 bases and V 0 bases, and 4 bases lay outside the gene matches. CDR3 DNA sequence: TGTGCCAGCAGCTTAGCGTTGGGACAGGGACAAGAGACCCAGTACTTC. It encodes CASSLALGQGQETQYF. The variable domain in full, with the rest retrieved from reference TRBV7-9 and TRBJ2-5, is DTGVSQNPRHKITKRGQNVTFRCDPISEHNRLYWYRQTLGQGPEFLTYFQNEAQLEKSRLLSDRFSAERPKGSFSTLEIQRTEQGDSAMYLCASSLALGQGQETQYFGPGTRLLVL.

J is TRBJ2-3 and V is TRBV24-1; TRBD2 might be the D (5 bases). The V end was cut by 5 bases, the J end by 2 bases, with 10 bases between. The CDR3 is 14 residues long. Germline V gene sequence: CDR1 KGHDR, CDR2 SFDVKD. CDR3 nucleotides: TGTGCCACCAGTGCTCGGAGGTTCACAGATACGCAGTATTTT. Translation gives CATSARRFTDTQYF.